The T cell receptor (beta chain) under discussion was sequenced for a study of blood T cells in healthy people across ages. Whole-study results and caveats: Diversity was estimated from one million T cells, and these estimates were considered underestimates. Diversity was higher, and naive CD4+ cells more numerous, in long-lived donors than in aged donors.

Combining a sample-barcoded 5' primer with a J-beta primer mix, a second PCR ran for roughly 7 to 12 cycles. TCRdb analysed the 5' RACE reads with MiXCR anew, one entry per CDR3 protein. The table lists 450,000 to 700,000 distinct CDR3 sequences, roughly 29% of them singletons. This clonotype was observed a few times. Its specificity is unknown. Sample donors were healthy Caucasian individuals that came from Russia, aged 6 to 90. In each sample, at least 6.5 million PBMCs were isolated. The TCR comes from a woman in her 70s in good health. Sequenced sample: blood.

In nucleotides, the CDR3 is TGCGCCAGCAGCCAGCAGACAGGGCTTGGCAATCAGCCCCAGCATTTT. Protein sequence: CASSQQTGLGNQPQHF. The gene calls are TRBV4-3 and TRBJ1-5, with TRBD1 matching over 7 bases. V shed 3 bases and J 2 bases; nucleotides not matched to a gene: 7. CDR3 length: 16 residues. Germline CDR1 reads LGHNA; CDR2 reads YSLEER.